Below are 15 T cell receptor beta chains sequenced from a single sample in a study of CD8+CD57+ T cells in acquired aplastic anemia. Genomic DNA served as template for TCR beta VDJ and CDR3 profiling. Using its own MiXCR run on the reads, TCRdb lists one record per CDR3 protein. This repertoire shows 150,000 to 200,000 distinct CDR3 sequences, more than 45% found once; its top ten account for over 7.5%. Patients sequenced had flow cytometry evidence of CD8+CD57+ cell expansion. Material: sorted CD4+, CD8+, or CD8+CD57+ T cells (not recorded which) from PBMCs. The source is a human donor with aplastic anemia.

The table lists this clonotype with many counts. CDR3: CASSYQGNTGELFF. The CDR3 DNA reads as TGTGCCAGCAGTTACCAGGGGAACACCGGGGAGCTGTTTTTT. The V call is TRBV6-6, the J call TRBJ2-2; D perhaps matches TRBD1 (5 bases). Deletions cut 2 bases from V and 1 base from J, with 5 bases between. CDR1 is MNHNY, CDR2 SVGAGI, per germline (reference sequence). The CDR3 covers 14 residues.

Turning to this clonotype: The junction departs from the called germline gene at one end, perhaps through a read error. This rearrangement joins TRBV6-1 to TRBJ2-7, with D perhaps assigned TRBD1 or TRBD2 (5 bases each). Germline CDR1 reads MNHNS; CDR2 reads SASEGT. This CDR3 contains 14 residues. The DNA for the CDR3 is TGTGCTAGCAGTCCTCGGGACCACTCCTACGATCAGTACTTC. Residues: CASSPRDHSYDQYF.

A note on this clonotype: At one end the junction does not follow the germline gene, possibly because of a read error. The chain employs TRBV6-1 and TRBJ1-5; perhaps TRBD1 as D (6 bases). Germline V gene lookup returns CDR1 MNHNS and CDR2 SASEGT. The CDR3 loop spans 13 amino acids. The CDR3 reads CAILGGQGQPRHF. DNA of the CDR3: TGTGCCATTTTAGGGGGTCAGGGTCAGCCCCGGCATTTT.

In regard to this clonotype: At one boundary the junction diverges from the germline segment, which might be a read error. V gene TRBV14 combines with J gene TRBJ2-3; D may be TRBD1 (5 bases). The CDR3 spans 15 residues. The V gene's germline CDR1 is SGHDN and CDR2 FVKESK. The CDR3 spells CASSQANRWSDTQYF. The CDR3 DNA reads TGTGCCAGCAGTCAAGCTAACAGGTGGTCAGATACGCAGTATTTT.

This chain uses TRBV20-1 with TRBJ2-5, with 11 bases identical to TRBD1. The CDR3 has 13 amino acids. Germline-derived CDR1 and CDR2 are DFQATT and SNEGSKA (reference sequence). Trimming at V came to 6 bases and at J to 5 bases, leaving 5 bases not matched to a gene. CDR3 loop: CSAGTGGGETQYF. CDR3 DNA: TGCAGTGCCGGGACAGGGGGTGGGGAGACCCAGTACTTC.

This clonotype was counted at least ten times. The chain carries TRBV24-1 and TRBJ2-3; 7 positions agree with TRBD2. The CDR3 has 15 amino acids. The V gene's germline CDR1 is KGHDR and CDR2 SFDVKD. J was trimmed by 1 base and V by 1 base; bases with no gene match: 1. In nucleotides, the CDR3 is TGTGCCACCAGTGATTTCGCGGGGGGCACAGATACGCAGTATTTT. It codes for CATSDFAGGTDTQYF.

This clonotype showed up many times. The genes are TRBV7-9 and TRBJ1-2, with D unresolved. CDR3 size: 14 residues. Germline V CDR1 and CDR2: SEHNR, FQNEAQ (reference sequence). Deletions cut 1 base from V and 5 bases from J, with 11 bases between. The CDR3 reads CASSLVRGRYGYTF. DNA of the CDR3: TGTGCCAGCAGCTTAGTACGCGGCAGATATGGCTACACCTTC.

This clonotype was picked up many times. This chain joins TRBV5-5 and TRBJ1-3, with D unclear. Trimming pared 0 bases from V and 3 bases from J, leaving 10 bases between. CDR3 length: 15 amino acids. Germline V gene data show CDR1 as SGHKS and CDR2 as YYEKEE (reference sequence). The CDR3 loop reads CASSLVVADGNTIYF. The DNA for the CDR3 is TGTGCCAGCAGCTTGGTGGTCGCGGATGGAAACACCATATATTTT.

This clonotype has ten or more counts. This chain links TRBV7-2 with TRBJ1-6; D not resolved. The CDR3 length is 16 residues. CDR1 and CDR2 from the germline V gene are SGHTA and FQGNSA. V lost 1 base and J 8 bases, leaving 15 bases between the germline ends. This chain's CDR3 is CASSLGIGTSYSPLHF. The CDR3 DNA sequence: TGTGCCAGCAGCTTAGGAATAGGAACATCTTATTCACCCCTCCACTTT.

This clonotype was seen a few times. The missing conserved phenylalanine or tryptophan at the end of this CDR3 makes a read error likely. Because the CDR3's place on the DNA is in doubt, the DNA is left out and the CDR3 is given as listed by TCRdb. This chain connects TRBV7-2 to TRBJ2-5; TRBD1, the table's D call, was not compared with the DNA. A total of 8 residues make up the CDR3, ends included. Germline-derived CDR1 and CDR2 are SGHTA and FQGNSA. The CDR3 is CASSPPRS.

The CDR3 reads CSAKGRGGDTEAFF. In DNA form, the CDR3 reads TGCAGTGCTAAAGGACGGGGTGGTGACACTGAAGCTTTCTTT. The V and J genes are TRBV20-1 and TRBJ1-1; D not resolved. Germline assignment: CDR1 DFQATT and CDR2 SNEGSKA (reference sequence). CDR3 size: 14 residues. Deletions cut 4 bases from V and 3 bases from J, with 15 bases between.

This chain connects TRBV2 to TRBJ2-7; D is tentatively TRBD1 or TRBD2 (5 bases each). Trimming stripped 4 bases from V and 3 bases from J, with 19 bases between. Germline assignment: CDR1 SNHLY and CDR2 FYNNEI. This CDR3 has 16 amino acids. CDR3 in amino acids: CASSARGAVTVYEQYF. The CDR3, as DNA: TGTGCCAGCAGTGCTAGAGGGGCCGTCACTGTCTACGAGCAGTACTTC.

This clonotype was recorded at least ten times. The chain is built from TRBV7-3 and TRBJ2-7; TRBD1 agrees at 9 bases. CDR3 length: 15 amino acids. CDR1 is SGHTA and CDR2 is FQGTGA in the germline V gene. Unmatched junction bases numbered 5, after V lost 5 bases and J lost 0 bases. As DNA, the CDR3 is TGTGCCAGCAGCCGGGACAGGGTCGTCTCCTACGAGCAGTACTTC. Translating gives CASSRDRVVSYEQYF.

The chain couples TRBV2 to TRBJ2-7; 10 bases line up with TRBD2. The CDR3 is 15 amino acids. CDR1 and CDR2 (germline): SNHLY, FYNNEI. After removal of 6 bases from V and 5 bases from J, the junction contained 10 bases not matched to a gene. The CDR3 is CASRSPTSGFHEQYF. CDR3 sequence (DNA): TGTGCCAGCAGGTCACCGACTAGCGGGTTCCACGAGCAGTACTTC.

This clonotype was observed at least ten times. V is TRBV20-1 and J is TRBJ2-3; D is undetermined. Per germline, CDR1 DFQATT and CDR2 SNEGSKA (reference sequence). The CDR3 runs to 15 residues. Trimming removed 5 bases at V and 0 bases at J, with 15 bases between. The CDR3 loop reads CSAPRAAASTDTQYF. The CDR3 bases are TGCAGTGCTCCAAGGGCGGCGGCTAGCACAGATACGCAGTATTTT.